The 7 T cell receptor beta chains below were found in one sample sequenced in a study of T cells in Graves' hyperthyroidism and ophthalmopathy. RNA transcripts served as the template for amplifying TCR beta CDR3 regions. First-round RT-PCR targeting the TCR CDR3 was performed with the HTBI primer set. Each CDR3 protein gets one entry after TCRdb re-called the multiplex PCR reads with MiXCR. The data show about 350,000 distinct CDR3 sequences, about 15% seen once. What was sequenced was blood. The receptors shown here come from a woman in her 30s with Graves' hyperthyroidism.

This clonotype appeared a few times. The V call is TRBV7-2, the J call TRBJ1-3, with TRBD1 matching 7 bases. The CDR3 totals 16 residues. The trim removed 5 bases at V and 0 bases at J, leaving 7 bases unmatched. From germline, CDR1 is SGHTA and CDR2 FQGNSA. CDR3 residues: CASSAQQGSSGNTIYF. The CDR3 DNA follows: TGTGCCAGCAGCGCCCAACAGGGGAGCTCTGGAAACACCATATATTTT.

At least ten counts were recorded for this clonotype. V usage is TRBV7-9 and J usage is TRBJ2-7; tentatively, D is TRBD1 (5 bases). V lost 3 bases, J lost 3 bases, and 12 bases lay in between. Germline V gene lookup returns CDR1 SEHNR and CDR2 FQNEAQ (reference sequence). CDR3 size: 14 residues. CDR3 sequence (DNA): TGTGCCAGCAGCTTCCAGGGCTCCGGCTACGAGCAGTACTTC. Translation gives CASSFQGSGYEQYF.

This clonotype was detected a few times. The chain employs TRBV6-1 and TRBJ2-5, with D unresolved. The V end lost 6 bases, the J end lost 4 bases, and 18 bases lay between the germline ends. Germline values: CDR1 MNHNS, CDR2 SASEGT. The CDR3 length is 15 residues. The CDR3 spells CASSHMTGSSETQYF. CDR3 in DNA: TGTGCCAGCAGCCACATGACGGGCTCATCAGAGACCCAGTACTTC.

This clonotype was seen ten or more times. V gene TRBV12-3 or TRBV12-4 combines with J gene TRBJ1-2; a weak D match, TRBD1 (5 bases). The CDR3 is made up of 12 amino acids. V shed 7 bases and J shed 8 bases, with 14 bases lying between them. Here the CDR3 reads CASKPPGRGYTF. CDR3 bases: TGTGCCAGCAAGCCCCCAGGGAGGGGCTACACCTTC.

The CDR3 DNA is TGTGCCAGCAGCTTTGTTGAGAAGCGGGGGGACGAGACCCAGTACTTC. Residues: CASSFVEKRGDETQYF. The V and J genes are TRBV7-9 and TRBJ2-5; 9 bases agree with TRBD2. The V gene's germline CDR1 is SEHNR and CDR2 FQNEAQ (reference sequence). The CDR3 loop spans 16 amino acids. The ends lost 3 bases at V and 5 bases at J; junction bases unmatched: 10. Based on the CDR3 plus reference TRBV7-9 and TRBJ2-5, the full variable domain is DTGVSQNPRHKITKRGQNVTFRCDPISEHNRLYWYRQTLGQGPEFLTYFQNEAQLEKSRLLSDRFSAERPKGSFSTLEIQRTEQGDSAMYLCASSFVEKRGDETQYFGPGTRLLVL.

The chain uses TRBV3-1 and TRBJ2-5, with no clear D. CDR1 is LGHDT and CDR2 is YNNKEL in the germline V gene (reference sequence). V was pared by 0 bases and J by 5 bases, with 4 bases between. This CDR3 spans 12 amino acids. The chain's CDR3 is CASSQEGETQYF. The CDR3 nucleotides are TGTGCCAGCAGCCAAGAAGGTGAGACCCAGTACTTC.

This clonotype was counted once. The final CDR3 position lacks the conserved phenylalanine or tryptophan, pointing to a likely read error. The rearrangement joins TRBV18 to TRBJ2-3, with 9 nucleotides matching TRBD1. J gave up 0 bases and V 1 base, and 11 bases lay outside the gene matches. This CDR3 has 19 residues. Germline CDR1 reads KGHSH; CDR2 reads LQKENI. CDR3 coding DNA: TGTGCCAGCTCACCACTTGGACAGGGGTGGAGCGGGAGCACAGATACGCAGTATCTT. Protein: CASSPLGQGWSGSTDTQYL.